The rows below give T cell receptor beta chains drawn from one sample of a study of human thymus T cells. Some clones are missing from TCRdb's copy, which holds only in-frame ones; the method was immunoSEQ multiplex PCR. Here the sample spans some 120,000 clones, 90% to 95% being singletons. The specimen sequenced was thymus tissue. The receptors shown here come from a boy younger than two with a congenital heart defect but otherwise immunologically healthy. Each CDR3 is given with its conserved first and last residue. D genes are given only for firm matches. Size values are once, few and many counts, or a class for expanded clones, and some rows have none.

d_gene: TRBD2
v_gene: TRBV30
j_gene: TRBJ2-1
abundance: -
CDR3nt: TGTGCCTGGAGGGCAATTAGCGGGCTGGCGAACAATGAGCAGTTCTTC
CDR3aa: CAWRAISGLANNEQFF

d_gene: -
v_gene: TRBV7-6
j_gene: TRBJ2-1
abundance: -
CDR3nt: TGTGCCAGCAGCTTTTCTAGTCGTATCGGATACAATGAGCAGTTCTTC
CDR3aa: CASSFSSRIGYNEQFF

d_gene: -
v_gene: TRBV11-3
j_gene: TRBJ1-4
abundance: -
CDR3nt: TGTGCCAGCAGCTCCACCCTAGGCAAAGCTGACGAACACAATGAAAAACTGTTTTTT
CDR3aa: CASSSTLGKADEHNEKLFF

d_gene: -
v_gene: TRBV19
j_gene: TRBJ2-5
abundance: -
CDR3nt: TGTGCCAGTACTTTTGGACTTAGCTGGCTACAAGAGACCCAGTACTTC
CDR3aa: CASTFGLSWLQETQYF

d_gene: -
v_gene: TRBV19
j_gene: TRBJ1-4
abundance: -
CDR3nt: TGTGCCAGTAGTCACCCTCCCCCTCAGGGAAATCTCGTTAATGAAAAACTGTTTTTT
CDR3aa: CASSHPPPQGNLVNEKLFF

d_gene: TRBD1
v_gene: TRBV5-1
j_gene: TRBJ2-7
abundance: -
CDR3nt: TGCGCCAGCAGCTGGGGACAGACACATCCTCTCCCCGAGCAGTACTTC
CDR3aa: CASSWGQTHPLPEQYF

d_gene: -
v_gene: TRBV27
j_gene: TRBJ2-5
abundance: once
CDR3nt: TGTGCCACCTATGGGGCAGGGCAAGAGACCCAGTACTTC
CDR3aa: CATYGAGQETQYF

d_gene: -
v_gene: TRBV5-6
j_gene: TRBJ2-1
abundance: -
CDR3nt: TGTGCCAGCAGCTTGGGCCCATTGAATGAGCAGTTCTTC
CDR3aa: CASSLGPLNEQFF

d_gene: TRBD1
v_gene: TRBV7-6
j_gene: TRBJ2-5
abundance: -
CDR3nt: TGTGCCAGCAGCTTAACGAGGACAGGGACCCTTGAAGAGACCCAGTACTTC
CDR3aa: CASSLTRTGTLEETQYF

d_gene: TRBD1
v_gene: TRBV4-1
j_gene: TRBJ1-1
abundance: -
CDR3nt: TGCGCCAGCAGCCCTCGGGACAGGGGACCTTTGAACACTGAAGCTTTCTTT
CDR3aa: CASSPRDRGPLNTEAFF

d_gene: -
v_gene: TRBV6-1
j_gene: TRBJ2-5
abundance: -
CDR3nt: TGTGCCAGCAGTCCCTTCGTCTGGGAGACCCAGTACTTC
CDR3aa: CASSPFVWETQYF

d_gene: TRBD2
v_gene: TRBV7-2
j_gene: TRBJ2-1
abundance: -
CDR3nt: TGTGCCAGCAGCCTGCGCGGGCGGGGGGGCCTAGTATCATACAATGAGCAGTTCTTC
CDR3aa: CASSLRGRGGLVSYNEQFF

d_gene: TRBD1
v_gene: TRBV28
j_gene: TRBJ1-2
abundance: -
CDR3nt: TGTGCCAGCAGTACGAGACAGGGGGACTATGGCTACACCTTC
CDR3aa: CASSTRQGDYGYTF

d_gene: -
v_gene: TRBV4-1
j_gene: TRBJ1-1
abundance: -
CDR3nt: TGCGCCAGCAGCCAGACATTTTACACTGAAGCTTTCTTT
CDR3aa: CASSQTFYTEAFF

d_gene: -
v_gene: TRBV6-5
j_gene: TRBJ1-6
abundance: -
CDR3nt: TGTGCCAGCACCCCGAACAGGGCCAATTCACCCCTCCACTTT
CDR3aa: CASTPNRANSPLHF

d_gene: TRBD1
v_gene: TRBV19
j_gene: TRBJ1-1
abundance: -
CDR3nt: TGTGCCAGTAGTATAACAGGGGAAACTGAAGCTTTCTTT
CDR3aa: CASSITGETEAFF

d_gene: -
v_gene: TRBV2
j_gene: TRBJ1-4
abundance: -
CDR3nt: TGTTGTAAATGTGAAAAACTGTTTTTT
CDR3aa: CCKCEKLFF

d_gene: TRBD1
v_gene: TRBV28
j_gene: TRBJ2-3
abundance: -
CDR3nt: TGTGCCAGCAGGGAGGACAGGGGGATAACAGATACGCAGTATTTT
CDR3aa: CASREDRGITDTQYF

d_gene: -
v_gene: TRBV5-6
j_gene: TRBJ2-6
abundance: -
CDR3nt: TGTGCCAGCAGCTTGCCCGATACAGGGCCTCCCTCTGGGGCCAACGTCCTGACTTTC
CDR3aa: CASSLPDTGPPSGANVLTF

d_gene: TRBD2
v_gene: TRBV4-1
j_gene: TRBJ2-7
abundance: -
CDR3nt: TGCGCCAGCAGCCAAGCACTAGCGGGGGCCCCTGAGCAGTACTTC
CDR3aa: CASSQALAGAPEQYF

d_gene: TRBD2
v_gene: TRBV7-2
j_gene: TRBJ2-6
abundance: -
CDR3nt: TGTGCCAGCAGCTTAGTAGGGGAGGGGCCTTCTGGGGCCAACGTCCTGACTTTC
CDR3aa: CASSLVGEGPSGANVLTF

d_gene: TRBD1
v_gene: TRBV28
j_gene: TRBJ1-2
abundance: few
CDR3nt: TGTGCCAGCAGTTTATCACCGGGACAGGGACCGGGAAGGGAAACAAACTATGGCTACACCTTC
CDR3aa: CASSLSPGQGPGRETNYGYTF

d_gene: -
v_gene: TRBV7-9
j_gene: TRBJ1-1
abundance: -
CDR3nt: TGTGCCAGCAGCTTAGGAGACGAAGCTGAAGCTTTCTTT
CDR3aa: CASSLGDEAEAFF

d_gene: -
v_gene: TRBV5-5
j_gene: TRBJ2-3
abundance: -
CDR3nt: TGTGCCAGCAGCCCTTGGGGGTTATCAGATACGCAGTATTTT
CDR3aa: CASSPWGLSDTQYF

d_gene: -
v_gene: TRBV6-5
j_gene: TRBJ1-1
abundance: -
CDR3nt: TGTGCCAGCAGTTACCCCGAAGGCCCGAACACTGAAGCTTTCTTT
CDR3aa: CASSYPEGPNTEAFF

d_gene: -
v_gene: TRBV6-6
j_gene: TRBJ1-6
abundance: few
CDR3nt: TGTGCCAGCAGGGGCAGGGATAATTCACCCCTCCACTTT
CDR3aa: CASRGRDNSPLHF

d_gene: -
v_gene: TRBV7-9
j_gene: TRBJ1-6
abundance: -
CDR3nt: TGTGCCAGCAGCTTTCTTTCGGGAAGGGATAGCTCCTATAATTCACCCCTCCACTTT
CDR3aa: CASSFLSGRDSSYNSPLHF

d_gene: TRBD2
v_gene: TRBV27
j_gene: TRBJ2-7
abundance: -
CDR3nt: TGTGCCAGCAGGAACTTAGCGGGGCTCCCAAACGAGCAGTACTTC
CDR3aa: CASRNLAGLPNEQYF

d_gene: -
v_gene: TRBV6-1
j_gene: TRBJ2-1
abundance: -
CDR3nt: TGTGCCAGCAGTTTCTGTGGGCTCTCCTACAATGAGCAGTTCTTC
CDR3aa: CASSFCGLSYNEQFF

d_gene: -
v_gene: TRBV19
j_gene: TRBJ1-2
abundance: -
CDR3nt: TGTGCCAGTAGGCGCGGGGGCCTAGCTAACTATGGCTACACCTTC
CDR3aa: CASRRGGLANYGYTF

d_gene: -
v_gene: TRBV6-6
j_gene: TRBJ1-2
abundance: -
CDR3nt: TGTGCCAGCAGCCCTCTCCCCTACTATGGCTACACCTTC
CDR3aa: CASSPLPYYGYTF

d_gene: -
v_gene: TRBV21-1
j_gene: TRBJ1-3
abundance: once
CDR3nt: TGTGCCAGCAGCCGGACACGCTCTGGAAACACCATATATTTT
CDR3aa: CASSRTRSGNTIYF

d_gene: TRBD1
v_gene: TRBV5-6
j_gene: TRBJ2-7
abundance: -
CDR3nt: TGTGCCAGCAGCTTGATGGGACAGGGTTACTACGAGCAGTACTTC
CDR3aa: CASSLMGQGYYEQYF

d_gene: -
v_gene: TRBV11-3
j_gene: TRBJ1-2
abundance: -
CDR3nt: TGTGCCAGCAGCTTAGATGCGGGCAGGGGAGACGGCTACACCTTC
CDR3aa: CASSLDAGRGDGYTF

d_gene: -
v_gene: TRBV5-6
j_gene: TRBJ2-5
abundance: -
CDR3nt: TGTGCCAGCAGCTTGGCCCCGGTTCAAGAGACCCAGTACTTC
CDR3aa: CASSLAPVQETQYF

d_gene: -
v_gene: TRBV6-5
j_gene: TRBJ1-1
abundance: -
CDR3nt: TGTGCCAGCAGTTACTCGTTCCCGAGAATGAACACTGAAGCTTTCTTT
CDR3aa: CASSYSFPRMNTEAFF

d_gene: -
v_gene: TRBV2
j_gene: TRBJ1-2
abundance: -
CDR3nt: TGTGCCAGCAGGGTCGGAACAGGGCGAACCTCCCTCTTCTATGGCTACACCTTC
CDR3aa: CASRVGTGRTSLFYGYTF

d_gene: -
v_gene: TRBV2
j_gene: TRBJ2-5
abundance: once
CDR3nt: TGTGCCAGCAGTGTAGGGTGGGCTAGCCAAGAGACCCAGTACTTC
CDR3aa: CASSVGWASQETQYF

d_gene: -
v_gene: TRBV7-2
j_gene: TRBJ2-1
abundance: -
CDR3nt: TGTGCCAGCAGCTTAGGATTGTGGGAAAGTCCCTACAATGAGCAGTTCTTC
CDR3aa: CASSLGLWESPYNEQFF

d_gene: -
v_gene: TRBV19
j_gene: TRBJ1-3
abundance: -
CDR3nt: TGTGCCAGCAGCTGGGCAGGGAACTCTGGAAACACCATATATTTT
CDR3aa: CASSWAGNSGNTIYF

d_gene: TRBD1
v_gene: TRBV19
j_gene: TRBJ1-4
abundance: -
CDR3nt: TGTGCCAGTAAGGGGGACAGTAATGAAAAACTGTTTTTT
CDR3aa: CASKGDSNEKLFF

d_gene: TRBD1
v_gene: TRBV7-9
j_gene: TRBJ1-5
abundance: -
CDR3nt: TGTGCCAGCAGCCGCCCGGACAGGGGGCGCAACGAGGGCAATCAGCCCCAGCATTTT
CDR3aa: CASSRPDRGRNEGNQPQHF

d_gene: TRBD2
v_gene: TRBV5-6
j_gene: TRBJ2-7
abundance: -
CDR3nt: TGTGCCAGCAGCCATACTCGCACGGGGGGGGCTGGTAACGAGCAGTACTTC
CDR3aa: CASSHTRTGGAGNEQYF

d_gene: -
v_gene: TRBV6-5
j_gene: TRBJ2-1
abundance: -
CDR3nt: TGTGCCAGCAGCACTGTCATGGATGAGCAGTTCTTC
CDR3aa: CASSTVMDEQFF

d_gene: -
v_gene: TRBV2
j_gene: TRBJ2-7
abundance: once
CDR3nt: TGTGCCAGCTACGGTAGCTCCTACGAGCAGTACTTC
CDR3aa: CASYGSSYEQYF

d_gene: -
v_gene: TRBV23-1
j_gene: TRBJ1-6
abundance: -
CDR3nt: TGCGCCAGCAGTCCCTTCTTCCCCGACAGCTCCTATAATTCACCCCTCCACTTT
CDR3aa: CASSPFFPDSSYNSPLHF

d_gene: TRBD2
v_gene: TRBV30
j_gene: TRBJ2-1
abundance: -
CDR3nt: TGTGCCCCGAGGAGACTAGCGGGGGGCCATACCTCCTACAATGAGCAGTTCTTC
CDR3aa: CAPRRLAGGHTSYNEQFF

d_gene: TRBD1
v_gene: TRBV6-4
j_gene: TRBJ1-2
abundance: few
CDR3nt: TGTGCCAGCAGTGGGAGAGGGGGCGCGGTAACCTTC
CDR3aa: CASSGRGGAVTF

d_gene: -
v_gene: TRBV7-2
j_gene: TRBJ1-1
abundance: once
CDR3nt: TGTGCCAGCCAGTTGGCGGCATCCATGAACACTGAAGCTTTCTTT
CDR3aa: CASQLAASMNTEAFF

d_gene: -
v_gene: TRBV7-9
j_gene: TRBJ2-7
abundance: -
CDR3nt: TGTGCCAGCAGCTTAGCGGGGGGGCAGTGGTTTTCCGAGCAGTACTTC
CDR3aa: CASSLAGGQWFSEQYF

d_gene: -
v_gene: TRBV19
j_gene: TRBJ1-1
abundance: -
CDR3nt: TGTGCCAGTACCCAGGGCAGGGAAGCTTTCTTT
CDR3aa: CASTQGREAFF

d_gene: -
v_gene: TRBV7-2
j_gene: TRBJ2-3
abundance: -
CDR3nt: TGTGCCAGCAGCTTAGCCGAGGGCTCTAGCACAGATACGCAGTATTTT
CDR3aa: CASSLAEGSSTDTQYF

d_gene: -
v_gene: TRBV4-3
j_gene: TRBJ2-2
abundance: -
CDR3nt: TGCGCCAGCAGCCAACATCTACTCTCCGGGACGACGGCCGGGGAGCTGTTTTTT
CDR3aa: CASSQHLLSGTTAGELFF

d_gene: -
v_gene: TRBV2
j_gene: TRBJ2-5
abundance: -
CDR3nt: TGTGCCAGCAGTGAAGGCGCCAAGCAGGTGGAGACCCAGTACTTC
CDR3aa: CASSEGAKQVETQYF